In terms of frequency, the clone carrying this T cell receptor beta chain is medium-sized. The target antigen is unknown. This sample is part of a study of T cells expressing NK-cell markers. Study-wide results and limits: In a few donors, dominant clonotypes made up about 25-65% of CD3+CD56-NKG2C+ cells.

A 5'RACE template switching approach incorporating UMIs was used to make TCR beta cDNA. TCRdb reanalyzed the 5' RACE reads, giving one entry per CDR3 protein sequence and no DNA. Listed are about 2,200 distinct CDR3 sequences; 74% falls within the top ten. The sequenced material came from blood T cells: a sorted CD56 or NKG2C T cell subset, CD4+ or CD8+ T cells, or bulk PBMC T cells (not recorded which). The sequence was collected from a woman aged 18-29 years in good health.

The CDR3 region is CASTKTGGAGGNYEQYF. The chain has TRBV6-5 and TRBJ2-7; absent DNA, TCRdb's TRBD2 call cannot be checked. The CDR3 has 17 residues. Germline CDR1 reads MNHEY; CDR2 reads SVGAGI.